These T cell receptor beta chains were read from a single sample in a study of blood T cell repertoires in COVID-19. The table came from immunoSEQ multiplex PCR; TCRdb's copy has only in-frame clones and leaves some out. The sample has approximately 65,000 clones; roughly 80% are singletons. Sequencing input: peripheral blood. These TCRs come from a man in his sixties with acute or convalescent COVID-19. CDR3s include the opening cysteine and the closing phenylalanine or tryptophan. A D gene is named only where the DNA matches it firmly.

-,TRBJ2-3,TRBV5-4,CASSLRGSTDTQYF,TGTGCCAGCAGCTTACGAGGTAGCACAGATACGCAGTATTTT
-,TRBJ2-7,TRBV6-5,CASSSLPYEQYF,TGTGCCAGCAGCTCCCTTCCGTACGAGCAGTACTTC
TRBD2,TRBJ2-1,TRBV11-2,CASSLGVSGFTYNEQFF,TGTGCCAGCAGCTTAGGGGTTAGCGGGTTTACCTACAATGAGCAGTTCTTC
TRBD1,TRBJ1-4,TRBV25-1,CASSHPDRFNEKLFF,TGTGCCAGCAGTCACCCGGACAGGTTTAATGAAAAACTGTTTTTT
TRBD1,TRBJ2-3,TRBV2,CASSEVDRVGTQYF,TGTGCCAGCAGTGAAGTAGACAGGGTCGGTACGCAGTATTTT
-,TRBJ1-5,TRBV7-2,CASTNHREQPQHF,TGTGCCAGCACCAACCACAGGGAACAGCCCCAGCATTTT
-,TRBJ2-5,TRBV6-5,CASSYSPRSEETQYF,TGTGCCAGCAGTTACTCCCCAAGATCCGAGGAGACCCAGTACTTC
-,TRBJ1-3,TRBV9,CASSAQIGGAGNTIYF,TGTGCCAGCAGCGCGCAGATTGGAGGAGCTGGAAACACCATATATTTT
TRBD2,TRBJ2-1,TRBV7-9,CASSSGLAGYNEQFF,TGTGCCAGCAGCTCGGGACTAGCGGGATACAATGAGCAGTTCTTC
TRBD2,TRBJ2-7,TRBV5-1,CASSFGLGVSYEQYF,TGCGCCAGCAGCTTTGGACTAGGTGTTTCCTACGAGCAGTACTTC
-,TRBJ2-3,TRBV15,CATSSQATGLTDTQYF,TGTGCCACCAGCAGCCAAGCGACAGGCCTCACAGATACGCAGTATTTT
-,TRBJ1-6,TRBV21-1,CASSTRPQGTNNSPLHF,TGTGCCAGCAGCACACGGCCCCAGGGGACCAATAATTCACCCCTCCACTTT
-,TRBJ2-7,TRBV3-1/TRBV3-2,CASSPARVRSYEQYF,TGTGCCAGCAGCCCCGCGAGGGTCCGCTCCTACGAGCAGTACTTC
-,TRBJ2-7,TRBV28,CASRTSGKSYEQYF,TGTGCCAGCAGAACTTCGGGAAAATCCTACGAGCAGTACTTC
-,TRBJ2-1,TRBV5-1,CASSLDPPSSYNEQFF,TGCGCCAGCAGCTTGGATCCGCCTAGCTCCTACAATGAGCAGTTCTTC
-,TRBJ1-3,TRBV18,CASSRDNSGNTIYF,TGTGCCAGCTCACGGGACAACTCTGGAAACACCATATATTTT
TRBD2,TRBJ2-7,TRBV9,CASSSDPNGGEQYF,TGTGCCAGCAGCTCCGACCCGAACGGGGGGGAACAGTACTTC